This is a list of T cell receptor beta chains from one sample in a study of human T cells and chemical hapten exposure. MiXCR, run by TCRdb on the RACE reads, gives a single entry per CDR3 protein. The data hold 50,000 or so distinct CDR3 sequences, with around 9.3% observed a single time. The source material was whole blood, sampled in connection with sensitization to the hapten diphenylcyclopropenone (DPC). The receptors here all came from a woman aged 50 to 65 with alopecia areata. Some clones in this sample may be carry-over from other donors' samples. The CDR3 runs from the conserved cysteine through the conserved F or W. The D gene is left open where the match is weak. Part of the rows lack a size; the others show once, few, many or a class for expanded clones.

cdr3_aa: CASSLDFSSGIYGYTF
cdr3_nt: TGTGCCAGCAGCTTGGATTTTTCCTCGGGAATCTATGGCTACACCTTC
j_call: TRBJ1-2
v_call: TRBV5-5
d_call: .
clone_size: few
cdr3_length: 16

cdr3_aa: CSVERTLGTDTQYF
cdr3_nt: TGCAGCGTTGAACGCACCCTGGGCACAGATACGCAGTATTTT
j_call: TRBJ2-3
v_call: TRBV29-1
d_call: .
clone_size: .
cdr3_length: 14

cdr3_aa: CASGGFPLYGYTF
cdr3_nt: TGTGCCAGCGGAGGCTTCCCGCTCTATGGCTACACCTTC
j_call: TRBJ1-2
v_call: TRBV6-2/TRBV6-3
d_call: .
clone_size: many
cdr3_length: 13

cdr3_aa: CATSDTGTSSYNEQFF
cdr3_nt: TGTGCCACCAGTGACACCGGGACAAGCTCCTACAATGAGCAGTTCTTC
j_call: TRBJ2-1
v_call: TRBV24-1
d_call: .
clone_size: many
cdr3_length: 16

cdr3_aa: CASSYIRGGHEQYF
cdr3_nt: TGTGCCAGCAGTTACATCCGGGGAGGCCACGAGCAGTACTTC
j_call: TRBJ2-7
v_call: TRBV6-6
d_call: .
clone_size: many
cdr3_length: 14

cdr3_aa: CSVDRDRKEGYTF
cdr3_nt: TGCAGCGTTGATCGCGACAGAAAGGAGGGCTACACCTTC
j_call: TRBJ1-2
v_call: TRBV29-1
d_call: .
clone_size: many
cdr3_length: 13

cdr3_aa: CSARMVNRNTEAFF
cdr3_nt: TGCAGTGCTAGAATGGTCAATAGGAACACTGAAGCTTTCTTT
j_call: TRBJ1-1
v_call: TRBV20-1
d_call: .
clone_size: many
cdr3_length: 14

cdr3_aa: CAVNRDYSYNEQFF
cdr3_nt: TGTGCCGTAAATCGGGATTACTCCTACAATGAGCAGTTCTTC
j_call: TRBJ2-1
v_call: TRBV12-3/TRBV12-4
d_call: .
clone_size: few
cdr3_length: 14

cdr3_aa: CASSQAQKGWGHTGELFF
cdr3_nt: TGTGCCAGCAGCCAAGCTCAGAAAGGGTGGGGACACACCGGGGAGCTGTTTTTT
j_call: TRBJ2-2
v_call: TRBV3-1
d_call: .
clone_size: many
cdr3_length: 18

cdr3_aa: CASSWVGGQETQYF
cdr3_nt: TGTGCCAGCAGCTGGGTCGGGGGGCAAGAGACCCAGTACTTC
j_call: TRBJ2-5
v_call: TRBV7-2
d_call: TRBD2
clone_size: many
cdr3_length: 14

cdr3_aa: CAGARDANTEAFF
cdr3_nt: TGTGCCGGGGCCCGGGATGCGAACACTGAAGCTTTCTTT
j_call: TRBJ1-1
v_call: TRBV4-2
d_call: .
clone_size: few
cdr3_length: 13

cdr3_aa: CASSVEGFWNSPLHF
cdr3_nt: TGTGCCAGCAGCGTAGAAGGGTTTTGGAATTCACCCCTCCACTTT
j_call: TRBJ1-6
v_call: TRBV9
d_call: .
clone_size: few
cdr3_length: 15

cdr3_aa: CASKQGSGRYGYTF
cdr3_nt: TGTGCCAGCAAACAGGGGTCAGGTCGCTATGGCTACACCTTC
j_call: TRBJ1-2
v_call: TRBV12-3/TRBV12-4
d_call: TRBD1
clone_size: many
cdr3_length: 14

cdr3_aa: CASSSRLGEQYF
cdr3_nt: TGTGCCAGCAGCTCACGACTTGGAGAGCAGTACTTC
j_call: TRBJ2-7
v_call: TRBV13
d_call: .
clone_size: many
cdr3_length: 12

cdr3_aa: CSAPPPETVSGNTIYF
cdr3_nt: TGCAGTGCTCCGCCCCCTGAGACAGTCTCTGGAAACACCATATATTTT
j_call: TRBJ1-3
v_call: TRBV20-1
d_call: .
clone_size: many
cdr3_length: 16

cdr3_aa: CASRPGTSGLPYEQYF
cdr3_nt: TGTGCCAGCAGGCCCGGGACTAGCGGCCTTCCCTACGAGCAGTACTTC
j_call: TRBJ2-7
v_call: TRBV12-3/TRBV12-4
d_call: TRBD2
clone_size: few
cdr3_length: 16

cdr3_aa: CASSQPVDEQETQYF
cdr3_nt: TGCGCCAGCAGTCAACCGGTAGACGAACAAGAGACCCAGTACTTC
j_call: TRBJ2-5
v_call: TRBV23-1
d_call: .
clone_size: few
cdr3_length: 15

cdr3_aa: CSARDRGTYNEQFF
cdr3_nt: TGCAGCGCCAGGGACAGGGGTACTTACAATGAGCAGTTCTTC
j_call: TRBJ2-1
v_call: TRBV29-1
d_call: TRBD1
clone_size: many
cdr3_length: 14

cdr3_aa: CAMASKGYTF
cdr3_nt: TGTGCCATGGCCTCTAAGGGCTACACCTTC
j_call: TRBJ1-2
v_call: TRBV10-3
d_call: .
clone_size: .
cdr3_length: 10

cdr3_aa: CSARKLDTDTQYF
cdr3_nt: TGCAGTGCTAGAAAACTAGACACAGATACGCAGTATTTT
j_call: TRBJ2-3
v_call: TRBV20-1
d_call: .
clone_size: .
cdr3_length: 13

cdr3_aa: CASSVTPNTGELFF
cdr3_nt: TGCGCCAGCAGTGTTACACCGAACACCGGGGAGCTGTTTTTT
j_call: TRBJ2-2
v_call: TRBV10-1
d_call: .
clone_size: .
cdr3_length: 14

cdr3_aa: CASITSGSWYDEQFF
cdr3_nt: TGTGCCAGCATAACTAGCGGGAGTTGGTATGATGAGCAGTTCTTC
j_call: TRBJ2-1
v_call: TRBV7-9
d_call: TRBD2
clone_size: many
cdr3_length: 15

cdr3_aa: CASSQIQSDTQYF
cdr3_nt: TGCGCCAGCAGCCAAATTCAATCAGATACGCAGTATTTT
j_call: TRBJ2-3
v_call: TRBV4-3
d_call: .
clone_size: many
cdr3_length: 13

cdr3_aa: CASSPRTGGMNTEAFF
cdr3_nt: TGTGCCAGCAGCCCAAGGACAGGGGGCATGAACACTGAAGCTTTCTTT
j_call: TRBJ1-1
v_call: TRBV7-8
d_call: TRBD1
clone_size: few
cdr3_length: 16

cdr3_aa: CASSYKDRTDTQYF
cdr3_nt: TGTGCCAGCAGTTACAAGGACCGCACAGATACGCAGTATTTT
j_call: TRBJ2-3
v_call: TRBV6-5
d_call: .
clone_size: few
cdr3_length: 14

cdr3_aa: CASSVVAGFTDTQYF
cdr3_nt: TGTGCCAGCAGCGTAGTAGCGGGATTCACAGATACGCAGTATTTT
j_call: TRBJ2-3
v_call: TRBV9
d_call: TRBD2
clone_size: .
cdr3_length: 15

cdr3_aa: CASSQGRAGSYEQYF
cdr3_nt: TGCGCCAGCAGCCAAGGTAGGGCAGGCTCCTACGAGCAGTACTTC
j_call: TRBJ2-7
v_call: TRBV4-1
d_call: .
clone_size: .
cdr3_length: 15

cdr3_aa: CASSSGSYNEQFF
cdr3_nt: TGTGCCAGCTCTTCGGGATCCTACAATGAGCAGTTCTTC
j_call: TRBJ2-1
v_call: TRBV6-2/TRBV6-3
d_call: .
clone_size: many
cdr3_length: 13

cdr3_aa: CASSTSGKSRMHQETQYF
cdr3_nt: TGTGCCAGCAGTACTAGCGGGAAATCTCGGATGCACCAAGAGACCCAGTACTTC
j_call: TRBJ2-5
v_call: TRBV28
d_call: TRBD2
clone_size: many
cdr3_length: 18